The sequence of this TCR beta chain was determined in a study of cytomegalovirus exposure and HLA in healthy donors. General observations from the study: Reportedly, fewer N-insertions than the approximately 690-donor mean appeared in an Asian-associated ancestry cluster in a later analysis. Later, TCR association rates were found to vary by HLA locus, highest for DRB1 and lowest for HLA-C. Listed as cytomegalovirus-associated were 150 to 200 TCR beta chains.

A remark on this clone: Its antigen is currently unknown.

13 Jbeta primers and 60 Vbeta primers were used for the PCR. The method was immunoSEQ multiplex PCR; TCRdb's version includes in-frame clones alone and lacks a portion of them. The sample lists approximately 150,000 clones; over 60% were seen once. The TCR was taken from a male donor in good health and CMV-seronegative. Sequences were obtained from PBMCs.

The CDR3 loop is CASSFPGNTIYF. The CDR3, as DNA: TGTGCCAGCAGCTTTCCGGGAAACACCATATATTTT. The V call is TRBV7-2, the J call TRBJ1-3; no clear D. Between the trimmed V and J ends, which lost 3 bases and 4 bases, there was a span of 4 bases. The CDR3 is 12 amino acids. CDR1 and CDR2 (germline): SGHTA, FQGNSA.